This T cell receptor beta chain derives from a study of Graves' ophthalmopathy and Graves' hyperthyroidism. Study-wide background: Peripheral blood (taken before any treatment) was collected at initial diagnosis. Study-wide points: A majority of expanded thyroid clonotypes exceeding 0.001 frequency were likewise present in blood.

By definition, stable hyperthyroidism involved no ophthalmopathy within 18 months of follow-up. Clinicians diagnosed using symptoms, serum thyroxine, TRAb, thyroid ultrasound and orbital computed tomography. The CDR3 totals 16 residues. Germline CDR1 is KGHDR and CDR2 is SFDVKD. The junction had 8 bases not matched to a gene; V was cut back by 5 bases and J by 5 bases. The authors amplified TCR beta CDR3 regions, and they did so from RNA transcripts for repertoire sequencing. The library came from an HTBI-primed first-round RT-PCR and a second-round multiplex PCR. TCRdb ran MiXCR on the multiplex PCR reads and lists one entry per CDR3 protein. The table lists about 420,000 distinct CDR3 sequences, more than 20% of them singletons, with 2.5% to 3% in the top ten. This clonotype showed up many times. Its antigen is undetermined.

Sequenced material: peripheral blood. The TCR was taken from a woman between 18 and 30 years old with stable Graves' hyperthyroidism. This chain uses TRBV24-1 with TRBJ2-5, with 12 bases matching TRBD2. Here the CDR3 DNA reads TGTGCCACCAGTGCGCCTAGCGGGAGGGCCGGGGAGACCCAGTACTTC. It translates to CATSAPSGRAGETQYF.